One sample yielded the 3 T cell receptor beta chains listed below, sequenced in a study of OX40 agonist ivuxolimab in advanced cancers. Repertoires were generated with immunoSEQ multiplex PCR, while TCRdb's copy carries only in-frame clones and drops some. The repertoire holds about 73,000 clones, with around 86% as singletons. The source was CD4+ or CD8+ T cells sorted from blood, collected in a trial of the OX40 agonist ivuxolimab. These receptors all come from an adult with an advanced solid tumor such as melanoma, head and neck, liver or kidney cancer.

This chain joins TRBV5-4 and TRBJ1-1; D remains unclear. V was shortened by 0 bases and J by 0 bases, with 6 bases between the two germline ends. The CDR3 runs to 14 residues. From germline, CDR1 is SGHNT and CDR2 YYREEE (reference sequence). CDR3 DNA: TGTGCCAGCAGCTTGGGGCAGATGAACACTGAAGCTTTCTTT. The encoded protein is CASSLGQMNTEAFF.

This clone turned up a few times. Here the CDR3 DNA reads TGTGCCAGCAGACCAACACGGGCGGGTGTCTATGGCTACACCTTC. It translates to CASRPTRAGVYGYTF. The rearrangement uses TRBV28 and TRBJ1-2; no clear D gene. The CDR3 is 15 residues long. The germline gives CDR1 MDHEN, CDR2 SYDVKM. V lost 6 bases to trimming and J lost 4 bases, with 18 bases between them.

The chain is built from TRBV9 and TRBJ2-5, with D maybe TRBD2 (5 bases). V was cut by 6 bases and J by 1 base, with 16 bases left in between. This CDR3 region has 15 residues. Germline loops: CDR1 SGDLS, CDR2 YYNGEE. CDR3 residues: CASTAGRSGQETQYF. Here the CDR3 DNA reads TGTGCCAGCACCGCCGGAAGGAGCGGCCAAGAGACCCAGTACTTC. Supplemented by reference TRBV9 and TRBJ2-5, the full variable domain reads DSGVTQTPKHLITATGQRVTLRCSPRSGDLSVYWYQQSLDQGLQFLIQYYNGEERAKGNILERFSAQQFPDLHSELNLSSLELGDSALYFCASTAGRSGQETQYFGPGTRLLVL.